The rows below give T cell receptor beta chains drawn from one sample of a study of T cell responses to AZD1222 COVID-19 vaccine. TCRdb's copy holds only in-frame clones and misses some; the assay was immunoSEQ multiplex PCR. The table includes some 180,000 clones, about 92% detected once. Sample: peripheral blood, taken on day 0 of AZD1222 vaccination. The receptor source for this set is an adult in good health. The CDR3 runs from the conserved cysteine through the conserved F or W. A D gene is named only where the DNA matches it firmly. Rows give clone size only sometimes, using once, few, many, or a class for an expanded clone.

.	14	TRBV6-4	.	TRBJ2-1	CASRRQEGSYEQFF	TGTGCCAGCAGACGACAGGAGGGAAGCTATGAGCAGTTCTTC
.	13	TRBV6-1	.	TRBJ1-2	CASSPTGNYGYTF	TGTGCCAGCAGTCCCACAGGGAACTATGGCTACACCTTC
.	13	TRBV18	.	TRBJ1-1	CASSPAQNTEAFF	TGTGCCAGCTCACCAGCACAGAACACTGAAGCTTTCTTT
.	14	TRBV4-2	.	TRBJ1-2	CASSQEIGYYGYTF	TGTGCCAGCAGCCAAGAAATAGGGTACTATGGCTACACCTTC
.	15	TRBV5-1	.	TRBJ1-2	CASTPGQTFNYGYTF	TGCGCCAGCACCCCTGGACAGACCTTTAACTATGGCTACACCTTC
.	13	TRBV11-2	.	TRBJ1-5	CASSLESGQPQHF	TGTGCCAGCAGCTTAGAGAGCGGTCAGCCCCAGCATTTT
.	16	TRBV3-1/TRBV3-2	.	TRBJ2-5	CASSQVIAVVQETQYF	TGTGCCAGCAGCCAAGTTATTGCTGTCGTGCAAGAGACCCAGTACTTC
.	14	TRBV24-1	.	TRBJ2-1	CATSDPRTGNEQFF	TGTGCCACCAGTGACCCTCGTACAGGTAATGAGCAGTTCTTC
.	15	TRBV18	once	TRBJ1-1	CASSPSPADRTEAFF	TGTGCCAGCTCACCGAGCCCAGCTGATCGCACTGAAGCTTTCTTT
TRBD2	14	TRBV5-3	.	TRBJ2-1	CARSLGTSERGQFF	TGTGCCAGAAGCTTGGGGACTAGCGAACGGGGGCAGTTCTTC
TRBD2	12	TRBV29-1	.	TRBJ2-3	CTTRTSGFTQYF	TGTACTACCAGGACTAGCGGTTTCACGCAGTATTTT
.	17	TRBV4-3	.	TRBJ1-2	CASSQGGRDSFGYGYTF	TGCGCCAGCAGCCAAGGTGGCAGGGATTCATTTGGCTATGGCTACACCTTC
.	13	TRBV28	.	TRBJ2-3	CASRSTTTDTQYF	TGTGCCAGCAGATCTACAACCACAGATACGCAGTATTTT
.	15	TRBV6-5	once	TRBJ1-2	CASSPNLDTGIGYTF	TGTGCCAGCAGCCCCAACTTGGACACAGGGATCGGCTACACCTTC